One and the same sample provided the 30 T cell receptor beta chains below, sequenced in a study of siplizumab effects on memory and regulatory T cells. TCRdb's copy holds only in-frame clones and misses some; the assay was immunoSEQ multiplex PCR. This sample has 95,000 to 100,000 clones, with roughly 91% found just once. Sequencing used non-Treg CD4+ T cells sorted from blood. These receptors all come from a human donor in good health.

The chain joins TRBV15 to TRBJ1-5, with 8 nucleotides matching TRBD1. V shed 0 bases, J shed 5 bases, and the junction held 3 bases outside the gene matches. This CDR3 comprises 15 residues. From germline, CDR1 is LNHNV and CDR2 YYDKDF (reference sequence). The CDR3 here is CATSRDPTGDQPQHF. CDR3 sequence (DNA): TGTGCCACCAGCAGAGATCCGACAGGGGATCAGCCCCAGCATTTT.

The chain carries TRBV5-4 and TRBJ1-3; D is unresolved. Trimming stripped 4 bases from V and 0 bases from J, with 14 bases between. This CDR3 has 16 amino acids. The germline CDR1 and CDR2 sequences are SGHNT and YYREEE (reference sequence). CDR3 coding DNA: TGTGCCAGCAGCCGGCAAGGAGCTGTCTCTGGAAACACCATATATTTT. It codes for CASSRQGAVSGNTIYF.

The chain is built from TRBV11-2 and TRBJ2-3; D uncertain. Germline values: CDR1 SGHAT, CDR2 FQNNGV. This CDR3 comprises 14 residues. V shed 0 bases and J shed 6 bases, with 10 bases lying between them. This CDR3 reads CASSLDFGYDTQYF. For the CDR3, the DNA is TGTGCCAGCAGCTTAGATTTCGGGTACGATACGCAGTATTTT.

This chain joins TRBV19 and TRBJ2-1; 10 nucleotides match TRBD2. CDR1 and CDR2 from the germline V gene are LNHDA and SQIVND (reference sequence). V gave up 0 bases and J gave up 6 bases; unmatched junction bases: 2. The CDR3 runs to 15 residues. The CDR3 is CASSIDSGRFNEQFF. The CDR3 region has the DNA TGTGCCAGTAGTATAGATAGCGGGAGGTTCAATGAGCAGTTCTTC.

The chain couples TRBV6-5 to TRBJ1-2; D perhaps matches TRBD1 (5 bases). V gave up 8 bases and J gave up 0 bases, with 16 bases separating them. The CDR3 consists of 15 residues. Germline V lookup: CDR1 MNHEY, CDR2 SVGAGI. For the CDR3, the DNA is TGTGCCAGCCAACGCGGGGGAGAAGCTAACTATGGCTACACCTTC. As protein: CASQRGGEANYGYTF.

The CDR3 nucleotides are TGTGCCTGGAGTGTACAGAACCCTGGAAACACCATATATTTT. Residues: CAWSVQNPGNTIYF. The V gene is TRBV30, the J gene TRBJ1-3; D gene uncertain. The V end lost 0 bases, the J end lost 2 bases, and 8 bases lay between the germline ends. The CDR3 extends over 14 amino acids. Looked up from germline, CDR1 is GTSNPN and CDR2 is SVGIG (reference sequence).

The rearrangement links TRBV29-1 to TRBJ1-2; D uncertain. This CDR3 has 12 amino acids. Trimming took off 3 bases at V and 4 bases at J, with 9 bases between the two ends. Germline V lookup: CDR1 SQVTM, CDR2 ANQGSEA. The CDR3 spells CSVDQPVYGYTF. Here the CDR3 DNA reads TGCAGCGTTGATCAACCAGTCTATGGCTACACCTTC.

The chain uses TRBV4-1 and TRBJ2-3; 10 bases are shared with TRBD2. Germline V gives CDR1 MGHRA, CDR2 YSYEKL. With 1 base clipped from V and 1 base from J, the junction kept 5 bases outside the gene matches. The CDR3 is 17 residues long. The CDR3 sequence is CASSQGSGTSGTDTQYF. The CDR3 region has the DNA TGCGCCAGCAGCCAAGGGAGCGGGACTAGCGGCACAGATACGCAGTATTTT.

This sequence joins TRBV4-2 and TRBJ2-1; 10 nucleotides align to TRBD2. Germline values: CDR1 LGHNA, CDR2 YNFKEQ. The CDR3 runs 15 residues. V was clipped by 3 bases and J by 7 bases; unmatched bases: 6. The CDR3 loop is CASSQLAGVDNEQFF. For the CDR3, the DNA is TGTGCCAGCAGCCAGCTAGCGGGAGTTGATAATGAGCAGTTCTTC.

This chain connects TRBV19 to TRBJ1-2; D perhaps matches TRBD1 (5 bases). With 3 bases removed from V and 4 bases from J, the gap between germline ends came to 18 bases. This CDR3 comprises 16 residues. CDR1 and CDR2 from the germline V gene are LNHDA and SQIVND (reference sequence). CDR3 DNA: TGTGCCAGTAGTATTAGCTTTGGGACCACGGGCTATGGCTACACCTTC. It yields the protein CASSISFGTTGYGYTF.

The rearrangement links TRBV27 to TRBJ1-1, with 8 bases fitting TRBD1. The germline V gene has CDR1 MNHEY and CDR2 SMNVEV (reference sequence). CDR3 length equals 13 residues. V lost 7 bases to trimming and J lost 4 bases; unmatched junction nucleotides: 5. The CDR3 DNA sequence: TGTGCCAGCACCATAACAGGGGGCACTGAAGCTTTCTTT. It codes for CASTITGGTEAFF.

The chain couples TRBV30 to TRBJ1-2; D not certain. The ends were cut back, 3 bases at V and 7 bases at J, with 18 bases in the middle. This CDR3 spans 14 amino acids. Germline loops: CDR1 GTSNPN, CDR2 SVGIG (reference sequence). Written as DNA, the CDR3 is TGTGCCTGGAGCTCCTCCTTGACCGCTAGTGGCTACACCTTC. Translating gives CAWSSSLTASGYTF. The full variable domain, rest sourced from reference TRBV30 and TRBJ1-2, is SQTIHQWPATLVQPVGSPLSLECTVEGTSNPNLYWYRQAAGRGLQLLFYSVGIGQISSEVPQNLSASRPQDRQFILSSKKLLLSDSGFYLCAWSSSLTASGYTFGSGTRLTVV.

The chain links TRBV6-1 to TRBJ2-3, with TRBD1 matching over 8 bases. The CDR3 loop spans 15 amino acids. J was trimmed by 6 bases and V by 8 bases; bases with no gene match: 13. Looked up from germline, CDR1 is MNHNS and CDR2 is SASEGT. CDR3 in DNA: TGTGCCAGCTCTCAACGGACAGGGACGGTGGATACGCAGTATTTT. It encodes CASSQRTGTVDTQYF.

The V gene is TRBV10-3, the J gene TRBJ1-1; the D gene is possibly TRBD1 (5 bases). Looked up from germline, CDR1 is ENHRY and CDR2 is SYGVKD. V shed 7 bases and J shed 2 bases, with 11 bases lying between them. The CDR3 runs 13 residues. The CDR3: CAINAGPNTEAFF. The CDR3 nucleotides are TGTGCCATCAACGCGGGGCCAAACACTGAAGCTTTCTTT.

The V call is TRBV29-1, the J call TRBJ2-5; D is uncertain. V lost 0 bases, J lost 1 base, and 6 bases lay in between. CDR1 and CDR2 (germline): SQVTM, ANQGSEA. The CDR3 has 13 amino acids. The CDR3 spells CSVEDRIQETQYF. Here the CDR3 DNA reads TGCAGCGTTGAAGACCGGATCCAAGAGACCCAGTACTTC.

The chain carries TRBV27 and TRBJ2-2; 10 bases match TRBD2. The V gene's germline CDR1 is MNHEY and CDR2 SMNVEV (reference sequence). The CDR3 runs 15 residues. Trimming cost V 4 bases and J 8 bases; bases outside gene matches: 7. The CDR3 DNA sequence: TGTGCCAGCAGTTCCAGCGGGAGGGCCCTGGGGGAGCTGTTTTTT. Translating gives CASSSSGRALGELFF.

This clone showed up just once. The V gene is TRBV20-1, the J gene TRBJ2-3; D is uncertain. This CDR3 contains 11 residues. The germline V gene has CDR1 DFQATT and CDR2 SNEGSKA (reference sequence). The CDR3 nucleotides read TGCAGCCTCACCCGTCCAGATACGCAGTATTTT. Encoded protein: CSLTRPDTQYF.

V gene TRBV5-1 combines with J gene TRBJ1-3; D perhaps matches TRBD1 (6 bases). Trimming shortened V by 0 bases and J by 0 bases, and 13 bases separated the two germline ends. This CDR3 is 17 amino acids long. Germline CDR1 and CDR2: SGHRS and YFSETQ. The CDR3 protein is CASSLVVGGLSGNTIYF. The CDR3 coding sequence is TGCGCCAGCAGCTTGGTAGTTGGGGGCCTCTCTGGAAACACCATATATTTT. Full variable domain (remainder filled in from reference TRBV5-1 and TRBJ1-3): KAGVTQTPRYLIKTRGQQVTLSCSPISGHRSVSWYQQTPGQGLQFLFEYFSETQRNKGNFPGRFSGRQFSNSRSEMNVSTLELGDSALYLCASSLVVGGLSGNTIYFGEGSWLTVV.

This chain uses TRBV5-4 with TRBJ2-1; TRBD2 agrees at 8 bases. The ends lost 0 bases at V and 4 bases at J; junction bases unmatched: 3. Germline V gene lookup returns CDR1 SGHNT and CDR2 YYREEE (reference sequence). The CDR3 spans 15 residues. The CDR3 DNA is TGTGCCAGCAGCTTGGCGGGACTAGAATACAATGAGCAGTTCTTC. Its translation is CASSLAGLEYNEQFF.

This chain joins TRBV19 and TRBJ2-6; 9 positions match TRBD2. Trimming cost V 7 bases and J 1 base; bases outside gene matches: 11. The CDR3 is 18 residues long. Germline lookup yields CDR1 LNHDA and CDR2 SQIVND (reference sequence). The CDR3 reads CASTESAGGGSGANVLTF. The CDR3 nucleotides are TGTGCCAGTACCGAATCAGCGGGAGGTGGGTCTGGGGCCAACGTCCTGACTTTC.

The table lists this clone with a count of one. This sequence joins TRBV7-2 and TRBJ1-4; no definite D call. V dropped 6 bases and J dropped 1 base, with 12 bases sitting between them. Germline lookup yields CDR1 SGHTA and CDR2 FQGNSA. The CDR3 has 15 amino acids. The CDR3, as DNA: TGTGCCAGCAGTCTCTTTCGGCAAACTAATGAAAAACTGTTTTTT. Translated, it gives CASSLFRQTNEKLFF.

The genes are TRBV14 and TRBJ2-5; D remains ambiguous. This CDR3 comprises 14 residues. V was pared by 4 bases and J by 4 bases, with 13 bases between. Germline values: CDR1 SGHDN, CDR2 FVKESK. The CDR3 loop is CASSLRAIGETQYF. As DNA, the CDR3 is TGTGCCAGCAGCCTTCGGGCAATAGGAGAGACCCAGTACTTC.

V gene TRBV5-5 combines with J gene TRBJ1-1; D ambiguous. Germline CDR1 and CDR2: SGHKS and YYEKEE (reference sequence). The CDR3 loop spans 14 amino acids. V was trimmed by 0 bases and J by 3 bases, leaving 9 bases between them. The CDR3: CASSLGRQYTEAFF. As DNA, the CDR3 is TGTGCCAGCAGCTTGGGACGGCAATACACTGAAGCTTTCTTT.

This clone was recorded once. The rearrangement joins TRBV30 to TRBJ1-2; D might be TRBD1 (6 bases). The CDR3 has 13 amino acids. Deletions cut 0 bases from V and 4 bases from J, with 9 bases between. Germline CDR1 reads GTSNPN; CDR2 reads SVGIG (reference sequence). CDR3 region: CAWSVQGIYGYTF. The CDR3 DNA reads TGTGCCTGGAGTGTACAGGGTATCTATGGCTACACCTTC.

This chain joins TRBV7-3 and TRBJ2-2, with D hard to call. The CDR3 extends over 14 amino acids. From germline, CDR1 is SGHTA and CDR2 FQGTGA. Trimming pared 5 bases from V and 3 bases from J, leaving 10 bases between. The CDR3 is CASSADRHTGELFF. The CDR3, as DNA: TGTGCCAGCAGCGCCGATCGTCACACCGGGGAGCTGTTTTTT.

This chain connects TRBV5-1 to TRBJ2-1; 14 bases line up with TRBD2. This CDR3 spans 17 amino acids. Germline-derived CDR1 and CDR2 are SGHRS and YFSETQ. V gave up 4 bases and J gave up 6 bases; unmatched junction bases: 9. For the CDR3, the DNA is TGCGCCAGCAGCCCTACACTGGGGACTAGCGGGAGCAATGAGCAGTTCTTC. It translates to CASSPTLGTSGSNEQFF.

This clone was seen only once. V is TRBV19 and J is TRBJ2-3; TRBD2 is a possible D gene (5 bases). V was pared by 3 bases and J by 0 bases, with 13 bases between. The CDR3 totals 16 residues. Germline V CDR1 and CDR2: LNHDA, SQIVND (reference sequence). The CDR3 sequence is CASSIWTGTSTDTQYF. CDR3 bases: TGTGCCAGTAGTATCTGGACGGGAACTAGCACAGATACGCAGTATTTT.

This clone was seen only once. The rearrangement joins TRBV19 to TRBJ2-7; weak D call: TRBD2 (7 bases). Germline CDR1 is LNHDA and CDR2 is SQIVND (reference sequence). CDR3 size: 15 residues. V dropped 4 bases and J dropped 4 bases, with 17 bases sitting between them. This CDR3 reads CASSTNLRGGYEQYF. The CDR3 coding sequence is TGTGCCAGTAGTACGAACCTGAGGGGGGGTTACGAGCAGTACTTC.

The chain's CDR3 is CASSETGLMNTEAFF. The CDR3 coding sequence is TGTGCCAGCAGTGAGACGGGGCTTATGAACACTGAAGCTTTCTTT. The chain carries TRBV6-1 and TRBJ1-1, with D tentatively TRBD1 (5 bases). V was pared by 3 bases and J by 0 bases, with 11 bases between. The germline CDR1 and CDR2 sequences are MNHNS and SASEGT. The length of the CDR3 is 15 residues.

The genes are TRBV11-3 and TRBJ1-1, with unresolved D. Deletions cut 3 bases from V and 7 bases from J, with 12 bases between. This CDR3 contains 13 residues. Germline V gene lookup returns CDR1 SGHNT and CDR2 YENEEA. The CDR3 region is CASSFSAEGEAFF. The CDR3 DNA reads TGTGCCAGCAGCTTTAGTGCCGAAGGTGAAGCTTTCTTT.